The 19 T cell receptor beta chains given below trace back to one sample, sequenced in a study of blood T cell repertoires in COVID-19. The protocol was immunoSEQ multiplex PCR, while the TCRdb copy is restricted to in-frame clones and leaves out a portion. The repertoire holds about 170,000 clones, with about 83% as singletons. Material for sequencing was peripheral blood. All receptors come from a woman older than 75 with COVID-19, enrolled during active disease.

The chain has TRBV19 and TRBJ2-2; the match to TRBD1 covers 8 bases. CDR3 length: 15 amino acids. Germline-derived CDR1 and CDR2 are LNHDA and SQIVND (reference sequence). The V gene end was trimmed by 5 bases and the J gene end by 8 bases; junction bases not matched to a gene: 10. CDR3 coding DNA: TGTGCCAGTAGTCTCCCGGGGCAGGGGGCAGGGGAGCTGTTTTTT. Its protein product is CASSLPGQGAGELFF.

CDR3 loop: CASSRKGLAGRGSYNEQFF. DNA of the CDR3: TGTGCCAGCAGCCGGAAGGGACTAGCGGGGAGGGGATCCTACAATGAGCAGTTCTTC. V is TRBV7-3 and J is TRBJ2-1, with 13 bases that match TRBD2. The CDR3 has 19 residues. Germline lookup yields CDR1 SGHTA and CDR2 FQGTGA. With 5 bases clipped from V and 1 base from J, the junction kept 11 bases outside the gene matches.

The chain recombines TRBV6-1 with TRBJ2-3, with D perhaps TRBD1 (6 bases). The CDR3 totals 17 residues. V gave up 1 base and J gave up 4 bases, with 18 bases separating them. Germline V gives CDR1 MNHNS, CDR2 SASEGT. This chain's CDR3 is CASSEGTRTVLADTQYF. The CDR3 coding sequence is TGTGCCAGCAGTGAAGGTACTCGGACAGTTTTAGCAGATACGCAGTATTTT.

The CDR3 spells CATGTGGLNTEAFF. The CDR3 DNA reads as TGTGCCACAGGGACAGGGGGACTGAACACTGAAGCTTTCTTT. V gene TRBV10-3 combines with J gene TRBJ1-1; 11 nucleotides match TRBD1. The CDR3 runs 14 residues. Germline CDR1 and CDR2: ENHRY and SYGVKD. J was trimmed by 0 bases and V by 10 bases; bases with no gene match: 4.

The chain links TRBV5-4 to TRBJ2-2, with 9 bases lining up with TRBD2. The CDR3 is 15 amino acids. Germline V gene lookup returns CDR1 SGHNT and CDR2 YYREEE (reference sequence). J lost 4 bases, V lost 2 bases, and 3 bases had no gene match. CDR3 protein: CASSFPSGTTGELFF. The CDR3 bases are TGTGCCAGCAGCTTCCCTAGCGGGACCACCGGGGAGCTGTTTTTT.

The rearrangement links TRBV24-1 to TRBJ2-6; 8 nucleotides line up with TRBD1. The CDR3 totals 18 residues. The J segment lost 4 bases and the V segment lost 6 bases, leaving 13 bases of the junction unmatched. Germline V gives CDR1 KGHDR, CDR2 SFDVKD. The CDR3 here is CATSSGGMGTRGANVLTF. The CDR3 nucleotides read TGTGCCACCAGTTCAGGGGGCATGGGGACGCGGGGGGCCAACGTCCTGACTTTC.

The gene calls are TRBV19 and TRBJ2-4; 9 bases line up with TRBD2. Germline lookup yields CDR1 LNHDA and CDR2 SQIVND (reference sequence). The CDR3 contains 21 residues. Germline trimming cut 5 bases from V and 1 base from J; bases unmatched to any gene: 21. Here the CDR3 DNA reads TGTGCCAGTAGTGTCTCCAGGACTGGCGGGAGGGTGTCTGTGGCCAAAAACATTCAGTACTTC. Protein product: CASSVSRTGGRVSVAKNIQYF.

This chain connects TRBV10-3 to TRBJ2-1, with TRBD2 identical over 7 bases. The germline CDR1 and CDR2 sequences are ENHRY and SYGVKD. With V trimmed by 9 bases and J by 0 bases, 11 bases remained unmatched. The CDR3 totals 16 residues. The CDR3 here is CAIYWTSRGSYNEQFF. As DNA, the CDR3 is TGTGCCATTTACTGGACTAGTCGGGGCTCCTACAATGAGCAGTTCTTC.

Written as DNA, the CDR3 is TGTGCCAGTAGTGCGGGACAGGGGGCGTCCCGGCAGTATTTT. Amino acids: CASSAGQGASRQYF. This chain connects TRBV19 to TRBJ2-3; 12 nucleotides line up with TRBD1. Germline V gives CDR1 LNHDA, CDR2 SQIVND (reference sequence). After removal of 5 bases from V and 11 bases from J, the junction contained 8 bases not matched to a gene. This CDR3 spans 14 amino acids.

The rearrangement joins TRBV6-5 to TRBJ2-7, with 13 bases aligning to TRBD2. The CDR3 covers 15 residues. Germline CDR1 and CDR2: MNHEY and SVGAGI. V dropped 10 bases and J dropped 1; count of bases not matched to a gene: 7. The CDR3 protein is CATTSGGAGSYEQYF. CDR3 DNA sequence: TGTGCCACTACTAGCGGGGGGGCCGGGTCCTACGAGCAGTACTTC.

This chain connects TRBV27 to TRBJ2-6; 9 nucleotides line up with TRBD1. The germline V gene encodes CDR1 MNHEY and CDR2 SMNVEV (reference sequence). The CDR3 contains 17 residues. V dropped 5 bases and J dropped 0; count of bases not matched to a gene: 5. The CDR3 loop is CASSLGQGRSGANVLTF. The CDR3 region has the DNA TGTGCCAGCAGTCTGGGACAGGGCCGCTCTGGGGCCAACGTCCTGACTTTC.

The J gene is TRBJ1-5, the V gene TRBV28; possibly TRBD1 for D (5 bases). The CDR3 sequence is 15 residues long. Trimming stripped 6 bases from V and 4 bases from J, with 16 bases between. The germline gives CDR1 MDHEN, CDR2 SYDVKM. CDR3: CASRTKGATNQPQHF. In DNA, the CDR3 is TGTGCCAGCAGAACCAAAGGGGCTACTAATCAGCCCCAGCATTTT.

The gene calls are TRBV10-1 and TRBJ2-3; D is unresolved. This CDR3 comprises 15 residues. The germline CDR1 and CDR2 sequences are WNHNN and SYGVQD (reference sequence). Trimming took off 0 bases at V and 0 bases at J, with 7 bases between the two ends. The CDR3 sequence is CASSESSWSTDTQYF. As DNA, the CDR3 is TGCGCCAGCAGTGAGTCGAGCTGGAGCACAGATACGCAGTATTTT.

CDR3 coding DNA: TGTGCCAGCAGCCAAGAGGCCAGAACCTACGAGCAGTACTTC. Protein product: CASSQEARTYEQYF. The chain joins TRBV3-1 (or the pseudogene TRBV3-2) to TRBJ2-7; D is uncertain. Germline V gene data show CDR1 as LGHDT and CDR2 as YNNKEL (reference sequence). The length of the CDR3 is 14 residues. The V gene lost 0 bases and the J gene lost 2 bases, with 8 bases spanning the gap.

This rearrangement joins TRBV10-3 to TRBJ1-2, with 7 positions matching TRBD1. The trim removed 0 bases at V and 8 bases at J, leaving 6 bases unmatched. The CDR3 extends over 14 amino acids. Germline-derived CDR1 and CDR2 are ENHRY and SYGVKD. This CDR3 reads CAISESTGFRGYTF. The DNA for the CDR3 is TGTGCCATCAGTGAGTCGACAGGGTTCAGGGGCTACACCTTC.

The chain has TRBV27 and TRBJ1-2, with 9 positions matching TRBD1. Germline CDR1 MNHEY, CDR2 SMNVEV (reference sequence). CDR3 length: 18 amino acids. With V trimmed by 6 bases and J by 10 bases, 24 bases remained unmatched. The CDR3 DNA sequence: TGTGCCAGCAGCCCCTTGTGGCGGACAGGGGAAAGTGCTTGGTACTACACCTTC. It translates to CASSPLWRTGESAWYYTF.

This clone was detected only once. The V gene is TRBV10-3, the J gene TRBJ1-6; the match to TRBD1 covers 8 bases. This CDR3 has 13 amino acids. Per germline, CDR1 ENHRY and CDR2 SYGVKD. The V gene end was trimmed by 7 bases and the J gene end by 7 bases; junction bases not matched to a gene: 3. The CDR3 loop is CAIKTGGNSPLHF. The DNA for the CDR3 is TGTGCCATCAAAACAGGGGGGAATTCACCCCTCCACTTT.

This clone appeared a single time. This chain uses TRBV28 with TRBJ2-1; 7 bases match TRBD1. Trimming at V came to 3 bases and at J to 6 bases, leaving 2 bases not matched to a gene. This CDR3 is built from 13 residues. Germline V gives CDR1 MDHEN, CDR2 SYDVKM. This CDR3 is CASSFEGANEQFF. CDR3 nucleotide sequence: TGTGCCAGCAGTTTTGAGGGGGCCAATGAGCAGTTCTTC.

The chain uses TRBV24-1 and TRBJ2-2; D gene ambiguous. CDR3 length: 12 amino acids. The germline V gene encodes CDR1 KGHDR and CDR2 SFDVKD. V shed 6 bases and J shed 3 bases, with 4 bases lying between them. CDR3 sequence reads: CATSRDTGELFF. The CDR3 coding sequence is TGTGCCACCAGTCGGGACACCGGGGAGCTGTTTTTT.